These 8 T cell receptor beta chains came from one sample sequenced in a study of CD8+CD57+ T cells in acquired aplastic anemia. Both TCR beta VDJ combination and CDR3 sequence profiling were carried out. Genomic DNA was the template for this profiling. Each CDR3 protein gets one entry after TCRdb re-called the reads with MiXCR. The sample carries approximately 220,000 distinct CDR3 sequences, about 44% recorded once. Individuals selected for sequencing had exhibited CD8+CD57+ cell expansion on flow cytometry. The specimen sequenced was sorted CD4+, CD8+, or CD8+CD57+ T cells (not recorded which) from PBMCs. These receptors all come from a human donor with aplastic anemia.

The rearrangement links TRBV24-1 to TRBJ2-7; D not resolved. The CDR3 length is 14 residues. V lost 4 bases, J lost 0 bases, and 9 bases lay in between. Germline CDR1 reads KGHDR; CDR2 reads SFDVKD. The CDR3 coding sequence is TGTGCCACCAGTGAGGGCGGTAGCTCCTACGAGCAGTACTTC. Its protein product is CATSEGGSSYEQYF.

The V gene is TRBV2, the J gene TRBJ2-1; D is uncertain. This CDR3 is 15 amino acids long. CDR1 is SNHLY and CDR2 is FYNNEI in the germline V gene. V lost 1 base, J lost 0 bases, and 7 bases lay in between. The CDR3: CASSEEGVSYNEQFF. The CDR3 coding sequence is TGTGCCAGCAGTGAAGAGGGTGTCTCCTACAATGAGCAGTTCTTC.

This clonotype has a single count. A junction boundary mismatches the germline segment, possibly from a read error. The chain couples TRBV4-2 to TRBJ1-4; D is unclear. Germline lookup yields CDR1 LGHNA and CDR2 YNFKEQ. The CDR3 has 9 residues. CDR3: CASSLAGSF. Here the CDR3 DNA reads TGTGCCAGCAGCTTGGCGGGGTCATTT.

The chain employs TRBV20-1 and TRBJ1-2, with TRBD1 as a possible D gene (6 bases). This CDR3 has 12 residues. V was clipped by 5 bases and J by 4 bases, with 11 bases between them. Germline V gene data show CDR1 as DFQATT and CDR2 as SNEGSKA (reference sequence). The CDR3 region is CSAYRDGYGYTF. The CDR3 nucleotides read TGCAGTGCTTACAGGGATGGCTATGGCTACACCTTC.

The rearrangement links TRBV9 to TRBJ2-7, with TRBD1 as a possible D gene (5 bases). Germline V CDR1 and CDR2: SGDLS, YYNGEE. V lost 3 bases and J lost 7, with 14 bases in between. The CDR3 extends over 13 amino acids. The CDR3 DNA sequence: TGTGCCAGCAGCGCGACTGGGGCCGGGGAGCAGTACTTC. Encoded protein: CASSATGAGEQYF.

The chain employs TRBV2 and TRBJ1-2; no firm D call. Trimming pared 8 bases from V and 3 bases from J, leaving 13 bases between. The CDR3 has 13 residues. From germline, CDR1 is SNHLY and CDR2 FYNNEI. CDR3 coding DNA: TGTGCCAGCGGGCGGGAGGGTCACTATGGCTACACCTTC. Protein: CASGREGHYGYTF.

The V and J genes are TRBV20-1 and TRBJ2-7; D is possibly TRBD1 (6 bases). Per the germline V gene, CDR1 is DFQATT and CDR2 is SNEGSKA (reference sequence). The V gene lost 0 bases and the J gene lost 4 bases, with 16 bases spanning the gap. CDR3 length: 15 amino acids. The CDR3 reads CSARDSRTAIYEQYF. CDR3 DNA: TGCAGTGCTAGAGATTCTCGGACAGCAATTTACGAGCAGTACTTC.

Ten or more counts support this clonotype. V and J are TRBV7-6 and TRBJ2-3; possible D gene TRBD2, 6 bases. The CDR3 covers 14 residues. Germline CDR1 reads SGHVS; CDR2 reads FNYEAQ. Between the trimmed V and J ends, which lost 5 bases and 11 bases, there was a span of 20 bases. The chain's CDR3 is CASSPQGLRYGQYF. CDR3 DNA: TGTGCCAGCAGCCCTCAGGGACTTCGTTATGGGCAGTATTTT.